This entry concerns a single TCR beta chain. The CDR3 runs 14 residues. Looked up from germline, CDR1 is MNHEY and CDR2 is SVGAGI. V was pared by 2 bases and J by 5 bases, with 12 bases between. The sample comes from a study of blood T cell repertoires in COVID-19. Repertoires were generated with immunoSEQ multiplex PCR, while TCRdb's copy carries only in-frame clones and drops some. The table records around 60,000 clones, more than 70% of them present only once. Sequences were obtained from peripheral blood. This chain uses TRBV6-5 with TRBJ2-5; a weak D match, TRBD1 (6 bases). This TCR derives from a man in his 60s with COVID-19, enrolled during active disease. The CDR3 DNA follows: TGTGCCAGCAGTTACGTAGGGGGAGTTGAGACCCAGTACTTC. Translation: CASSYVGGVETQYF.